This T cell receptor beta chain was sequenced for a study of post-analysis software for immune sequencing data. Study-wide results and caveats: Among five TRBV segments more frequent in patients than controls were TRBV5-6, TRBV5-1 and TRBV20-1. Comparison with controls showed significantly lower normalized Chao1 diversity in multiple sclerosis patients.

Presence of unique molecular identifiers characterized the TCR beta cDNA libraries. Each sample of roughly 0.95 to 10 million input T cells yielded roughly 500,000 cDNA molecules, so each molecule approximated one T cell. TCRdb redid the calling of the PCR reads with MiXCR, one entry per CDR3 protein. The sample lists roughly 800,000 distinct CDR3 sequences; about 53% were seen once. CDR1 is SGHRS and CDR2 is YFSETQ in the germline V gene. The CDR3 length is 12 residues. Trimming took off 4 bases at V and 6 bases at J, with 10 bases between the two ends. Concerning this clonotype: The antigen remains undetermined.

Sequenced input: blood. The receptor comes from a girl between 10 and 17 years old with multiple sclerosis. V and J are TRBV5-1 and TRBJ1-1; D might be TRBD1 (6 bases). CDR3 in DNA: TGCGCCAGCAGCATTGAGGGGGCTGAAGCTTTCTTT. Protein product: CASSIEGAEAFF.